This T cell receptor beta chain was obtained from a study of shared clonotypes between healthy human individuals. Study findings and constraints: The sole specimen, blood, was sampled, and tissue repertoires likely differ. Represented diversity (both genetic and exposure-history) was limited by the small number of donors. Among donors, the sharing of clonotypes was expected to be influenced by sequencing depth.

Genomic DNA belonging to each subset was distributed in equal measure over several immunoSEQ plates. The protocol was immunoSEQ multiplex PCR, while the TCRdb copy is restricted to in-frame clones and leaves out a portion. The sample carries 520,000 or so clones, 75% to 85% recorded once. A note on this clone: Its antigen is not known.

After removal of 1 base from V and 9 bases from J, the junction contained 8 bases not matched to a gene. Germline V gene sequence: CDR1 SEHNR, CDR2 FQNEAQ (reference sequence). This CDR3 has 14 amino acids. This chain connects TRBV7-9 to TRBJ2-5; 7 nucleotides line up with TRBD2. This receptor was taken from a woman aged 40-49 years in good health. Some clones in this sample may be carry-over from other donors' samples. Sequencing input: PBMCs. CDR3 in DNA: TGTGCCAGCAGCTTAGTTGCCCCTCGGGGGGCCCAGTACTTC. Protein: CASSLVAPRGAQYF.